This T cell receptor beta chain was obtained from a study of cytomegalovirus exposure and HLA in healthy donors. The repertoire was sequenced with immunoSEQ multiplex PCR; TCRdb's copy has only in-frame clones and lacks some. The sample has some 310,000 clones; over 75% are singletons. This CDR3 contains 15 residues. Looked up from germline, CDR1 is SNHLY and CDR2 is FYNNEI. The trim removed 7 bases at V and 1 base at J, leaving 3 bases unmatched. Study-wide results and limits: Many donors carried some public TCRs, although rarity characterized most TCR sequences. High sensitivity and specificity were reportedly achieved when the classifier diagnosed cytomegalovirus status.

Points on this clone: The antigen remains undetermined.

This sequence joins TRBV2 and TRBJ2-2; 10 positions agree with TRBD1. The origin of this receptor is a man aged 30-40 years in good health and CMV-seronegative. Sequences were obtained from PBMCs. CDR3 nucleotide sequence: TGTGCCAGCATCGGGGACAGGGGGAACACCGGGGAGCTGTTTTTT. This translates into CASIGDRGNTGELFF.